This TCR beta chain was observed in a study of T-cell reconstitution after alpha-beta-depleted transplantation in children. This clonotype was counted only a few times. TCRbeta library construction was performed incorporating unique molecular identifiers. Using its own MiXCR run on the PCR reads, TCRdb lists one record per CDR3 protein. The data contain 200,000 to 250,000 distinct CDR3 sequences, more than 10% of them seen just once; the ten biggest clones take up about 2.6%. The V and J ends lost 1 base and 5 bases respectively, with 8 bases between them. The CDR3 is 13 amino acids. Germline V gene data show CDR1 as SGHAT and CDR2 as FQNNGV.

The specimen comprised PBMCs from the stem cell graft donor, sampled from the stem cell graft. The receptor was derived from a human donor who donated a stem cell graft to a child with acute lymphoblastic leukemia. The V call is TRBV11-2, the J call TRBJ2-5, with D uncertain. CDR3 amino acids: CASSLGGIETQYF. DNA of the CDR3: TGTGCCAGCAGCTTAGGAGGCATCGAGACCCAGTACTTC.